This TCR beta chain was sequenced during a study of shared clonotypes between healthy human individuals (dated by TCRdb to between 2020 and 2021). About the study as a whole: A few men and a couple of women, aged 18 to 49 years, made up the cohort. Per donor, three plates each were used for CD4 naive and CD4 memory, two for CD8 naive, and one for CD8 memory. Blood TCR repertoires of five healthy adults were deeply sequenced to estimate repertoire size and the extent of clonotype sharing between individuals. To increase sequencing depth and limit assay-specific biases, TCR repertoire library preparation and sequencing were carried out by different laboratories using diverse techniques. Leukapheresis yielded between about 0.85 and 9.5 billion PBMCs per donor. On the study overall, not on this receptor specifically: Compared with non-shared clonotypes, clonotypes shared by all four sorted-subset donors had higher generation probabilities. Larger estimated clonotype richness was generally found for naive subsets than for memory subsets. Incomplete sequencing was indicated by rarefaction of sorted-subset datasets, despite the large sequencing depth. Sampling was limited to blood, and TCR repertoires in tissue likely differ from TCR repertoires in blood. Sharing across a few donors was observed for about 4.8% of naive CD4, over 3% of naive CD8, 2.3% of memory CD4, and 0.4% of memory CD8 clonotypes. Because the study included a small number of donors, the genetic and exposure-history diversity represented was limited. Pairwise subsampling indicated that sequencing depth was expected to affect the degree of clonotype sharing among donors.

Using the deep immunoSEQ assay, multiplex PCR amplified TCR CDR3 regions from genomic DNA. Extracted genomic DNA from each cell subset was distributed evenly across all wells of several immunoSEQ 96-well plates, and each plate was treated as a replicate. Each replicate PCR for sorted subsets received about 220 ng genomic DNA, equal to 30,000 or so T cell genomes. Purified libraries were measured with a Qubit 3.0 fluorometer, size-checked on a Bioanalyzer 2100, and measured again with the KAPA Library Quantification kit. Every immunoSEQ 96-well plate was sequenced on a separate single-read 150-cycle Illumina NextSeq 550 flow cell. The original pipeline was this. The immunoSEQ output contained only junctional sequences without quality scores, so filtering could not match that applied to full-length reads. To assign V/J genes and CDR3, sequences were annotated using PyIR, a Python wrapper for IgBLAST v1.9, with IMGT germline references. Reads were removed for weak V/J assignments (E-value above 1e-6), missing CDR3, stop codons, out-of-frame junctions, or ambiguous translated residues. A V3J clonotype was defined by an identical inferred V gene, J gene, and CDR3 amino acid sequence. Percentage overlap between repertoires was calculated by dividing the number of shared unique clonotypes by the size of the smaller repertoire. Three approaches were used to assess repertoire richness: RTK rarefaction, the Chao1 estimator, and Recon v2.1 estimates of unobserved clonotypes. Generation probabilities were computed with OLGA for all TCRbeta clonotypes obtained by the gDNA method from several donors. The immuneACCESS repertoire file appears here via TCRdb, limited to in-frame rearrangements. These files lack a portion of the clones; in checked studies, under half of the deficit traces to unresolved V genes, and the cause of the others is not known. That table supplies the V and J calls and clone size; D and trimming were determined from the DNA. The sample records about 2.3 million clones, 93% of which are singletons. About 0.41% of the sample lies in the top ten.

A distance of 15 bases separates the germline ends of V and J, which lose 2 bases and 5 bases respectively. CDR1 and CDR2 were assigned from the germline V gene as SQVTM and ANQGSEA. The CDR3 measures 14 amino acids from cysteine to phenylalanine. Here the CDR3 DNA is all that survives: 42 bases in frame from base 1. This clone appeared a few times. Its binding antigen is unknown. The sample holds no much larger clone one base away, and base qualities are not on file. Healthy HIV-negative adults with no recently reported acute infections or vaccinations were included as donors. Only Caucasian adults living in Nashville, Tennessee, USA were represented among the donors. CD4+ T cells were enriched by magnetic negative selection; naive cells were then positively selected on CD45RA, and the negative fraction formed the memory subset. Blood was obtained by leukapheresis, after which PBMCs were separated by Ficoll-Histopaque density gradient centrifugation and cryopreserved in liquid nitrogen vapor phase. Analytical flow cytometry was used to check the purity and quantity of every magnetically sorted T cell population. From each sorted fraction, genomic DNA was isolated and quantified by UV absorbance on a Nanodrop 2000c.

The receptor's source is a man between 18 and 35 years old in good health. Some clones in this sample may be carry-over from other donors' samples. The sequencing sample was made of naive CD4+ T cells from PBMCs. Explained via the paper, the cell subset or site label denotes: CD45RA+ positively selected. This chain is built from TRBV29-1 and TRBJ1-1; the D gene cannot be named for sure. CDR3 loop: CSVESGSGSTEAFF. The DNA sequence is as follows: TGCAGCGTTGAATCTGGCTCGGGTTCTACTGAAGCTTTCTTT.